One and the same sample provided the 20 T cell receptor beta chains below, sequenced in a study of T-cell reconstitution after alpha-beta-depleted transplantation in children (dated by TCRdb to 2016 to 2017). The library was made by PCR. The data were produced on an Illumina HiSeq 2500. TCR library preparation used molecular barcoding, with unique molecular identifiers applied to normalize quantification of the TCRbeta repertoire. TCRdb reanalyzed the raw reads on its own, using fastp at Q25 for trimming and MiXCR for clone calling, and kept in-frame beta chains. Identical CDR3 protein sequences are pooled into one entry, listed with their most common genes and DNA. Recorded for this sample are around 450,000 distinct CDR3 sequences; over 9.5% of them occurred a single time. 2% of the sample is taken by the ten largest. The label giving this sample's treatment or condition can be read as: allogeneic hematopoietic cell transplantation with graft depleted of TCRalphabeta T cells and CD19 B cells.

Sequenced material: PBMCs, taken before TCRalphabeta/CD19-depleted stem cell transplant. These TCRs come from a child aged 2-15 years with inherited bone marrow failure, due to receive a stem cell transplant.

V gene TRBV12-3 or TRBV12-4 combines with J gene TRBJ2-1, with D perhaps TRBD2 (8 bases). Trimming left V 5 bases short and J 0 bases short, with 20 bases between. This CDR3 is 18 amino acids long. The CDR3 reads CASSPGRGRTSSYNEQFF. Written as DNA, the CDR3 is TGTGCCAGCAGTCCCGGGAGGGGGCGCACGAGCTCCTACAATGAGCAGTTCTTC.

The chain joins TRBV27 to TRBJ2-7, with TRBD2 matching over 11 bases. J gave up 3 bases and V 9 bases, and 7 bases lay outside the gene matches. The V gene's germline CDR1 is MNHEY and CDR2 SMNVEV (reference sequence). The CDR3 covers 14 residues. The CDR3 DNA reads TGTGCCAGGATGACTAGCGGGGATGTCTACGAGCAGTACTTC. Amino acids: CARMTSGDVYEQYF.

This clonotype was counted many times. V usage is TRBV6-1 and J usage is TRBJ2-7; TRBD2 matches 7 bases. The CDR3 is made up of 15 amino acids. Germline trimming cut 5 bases from V and 0 bases from J; bases unmatched to any gene: 7. Germline-derived CDR1 and CDR2 are MNHNS and SASEGT. The DNA for the CDR3 is TGTGCCAGCAGTCCGAGCGGGAATCCCTCCTACGAGCAGTACTTC. This sequence encodes CASSPSGNPSYEQYF.

For this clonotype: A read error is possible here, since a much larger clone lies one base away. The chain joins TRBV4-3 to TRBJ1-5; the D is unclear. Germline V lookup: CDR1 LGHNA, CDR2 YSLEER. The V and J ends lost 0 bases and 3 bases respectively, with 9 bases between them. The CDR3 is 15 amino acids. Written as DNA, the CDR3 is TGCGCCAGCAGCCAAGATTTGGGCAACAATCAGCCCCAGCATTTT. As protein: CASSQDLGNNQPQHF.

This clonotype has ten or more counts. The rearrangement joins TRBV20-1 to TRBJ2-1; TRBD1 matches at 8 bases. Germline lookup yields CDR1 DFQATT and CDR2 SNEGSKA (reference sequence). This CDR3 spans 13 amino acids. J lost 7 bases, V lost 6 bases, and 8 bases had no gene match. The CDR3 region has the DNA TGCAGTGCCCCCCAGACAGGGGATAATGAGCAGTTCTTC. Translation gives CSAPQTGDNEQFF.

This clonotype came up many times. The genes are TRBV21-1 and TRBJ1-5; the table calls TRBD1, which could not be checked here. TRBV21-1 is listed as a pseudogene. The CDR3 extends over 14 amino acids. CDR3 sequence (DNA): TGTGCCAGCAGCTTGCCGGACAGTCCGCTTCCCCAGCATTTT. Translation: CASSLPDSPLPQHF.

This clonotype was counted only a few times. The chain joins TRBV6-5 to TRBJ2-1; the D is unclear. CDR1 is MNHEY and CDR2 is SVGAGI in the germline V gene. The CDR3 consists of 15 residues. V was trimmed by 2 bases and J by 0 bases, leaving 8 bases between them. The CDR3 loop reads CASSYGESSYNEQFF. In nucleotides, the CDR3 is TGTGCCAGCAGTTACGGCGAGAGCTCCTACAATGAGCAGTTCTTC.

The chain has TRBV24-1 and TRBJ2-2; a possible D gene is TRBD1 (6 bases). The ends were cut back, 1 base at V and 5 bases at J, with 7 bases in the middle. Germline V lookup: CDR1 KGHDR, CDR2 SFDVKD. The CDR3 length is 14 residues. CDR3 loop: CATSDFRGTGELFF. CDR3 bases: TGTGCCACCAGTGATTTCAGGGGTACCGGGGAGCTGTTTTTT.

The V gene is TRBV20-1, the J gene TRBJ2-3, with a tentative D call TRBD1 (5 bases). Germline V CDR1 and CDR2: DFQATT, SNEGSKA (reference sequence). There are 15 residues in the CDR3. The germline V and J ends were trimmed by 6 bases and 1 base, with 17 bases remaining between them. The CDR3 nucleotides read TGCAGTGCGTGGGCCCTGGGGCCGGGCACAGATACGCAGTATTTT. Protein sequence: CSAWALGPGTDTQYF.

The genes are TRBV6-1 and TRBJ2-1; 7 bases are shared with TRBD2. CDR3 length: 13 amino acids. CDR1 is MNHNS, CDR2 SASEGT, per germline. V lost 6 bases to trimming and J lost 4 bases; unmatched junction nucleotides: 3. The CDR3 DNA reads TGTGCCAGCAGCCGGGGGGTGTACAATGAGCAGTTCTTC. This codes for CASSRGVYNEQFF.

This clonotype has ten or more counts. This chain links TRBV29-1 with TRBJ2-7, with 9 bases fitting TRBD1. This CDR3 has 14 residues. Germline loops: CDR1 SQVTM, CDR2 ANQGSEA. Germline trimming cut 6 bases from V and 2 bases from J; bases unmatched to any gene: 8. The chain's CDR3 is CSVETGTGTYEQYF. The CDR3 coding sequence is TGCAGCGTAGAGACCGGGACAGGGACCTACGAGCAGTACTTC.

This clonotype was counted ten times or more. The chain recombines TRBV6-2 or TRBV6-3 with TRBJ2-4; no definite D call. CDR1 MNHEY and CDR2 SVGEGT come from the germline V gene. Deletions cut 6 bases from V and 2 bases from J, with 11 bases between. This CDR3 contains 14 residues. The CDR3 reads CASSVGFTKNIQYF. The CDR3 bases are TGTGCCAGCAGCGTCGGGTTCACCAAAAACATTCAGTACTTC.

This clonotype appeared many times. The chain couples TRBV28 to TRBJ2-7; possibly TRBD1 or TRBD2 for D (5 bases each). The germline CDR1 and CDR2 sequences are MDHEN and SYDVKM. The CDR3 is 15 amino acids. V lost 1 base, J lost 3 bases, and 13 bases lay in between. CDR3 protein: CASSLLRGMGYEQYF. In nucleotides, the CDR3 is TGTGCCAGCAGTTTATTGAGGGGAATGGGCTACGAGCAGTACTTC.

This clonotype was counted ten times or more. The chain links TRBV7-2 to TRBJ2-1, with D hard to call. Germline CDR1 and CDR2: SGHTA and FQGNSA. Between the trimmed V and J ends, which lost 5 bases and 5 bases, there was a span of 7 bases. The CDR3 is 12 amino acids. The CDR3 coding sequence is TGTGCCAGCAGCGTACGGAACAATGAGCAGTTCTTC. As protein: CASSVRNNEQFF.

As for this clonotype: Possible read error: a much larger clone is one base away. The CDR3 loop reads CASSLIGRYYEQYF. CDR3 nucleotide sequence: TGTGCCAGCAGTTTAATAGGGCGTTACTACGAGCAGTACTTC. The chain has TRBV28 and TRBJ2-7; D gene unclear. CDR1 and CDR2 (germline): MDHEN, SYDVKM. The CDR3 runs 14 residues. Trimming cost V 2 bases and J 3 bases, with 11 bases left between them. The whole variable domain, filled in from reference TRBV28 and TRBJ2-7, reads DVKVTQSSRYLVKRTGEKVFLECVQDMDHENMFWYRQDPGLGLRLIYFSYDVKMKEKGDIPEGYSVSREKKERFSLILESASTNQTSMYLCASSLIGRYYEQYFGPGTRLTVT.

This clonotype was recorded at least ten times. This chain joins TRBV5-1 and TRBJ2-1, with TRBD2 matching 11 bases. The V and J ends lost 3 bases and 5 bases, in that order; junction bases with no gene match: 7. The CDR3 is made up of 16 amino acids. Germline CDR1 SGHRS, CDR2 YFSETQ. The CDR3: CASSWGGLAENNEQFF. The DNA for the CDR3 is TGCGCCAGCAGCTGGGGGGGACTAGCGGAAAACAATGAGCAGTTCTTC.

This clonotype was found many times. The V and J genes are TRBV6-1 and TRBJ2-5; D ambiguous. Trimming took off 2 bases at V and 3 bases at J, with 19 bases between the two ends. Looked up from germline, CDR1 is MNHNS and CDR2 is SASEGT. CDR3 length: 17 amino acids. CDR3 loop: CASSESFPTKSKETQYF. CDR3 DNA sequence: TGTGCCAGCAGTGAAAGTTTCCCGACAAAGAGCAAAGAGACCCAGTACTTC.

This clonotype has just a few counts. The rearrangement joins TRBV9 to TRBJ2-1, with 9 bases lining up with TRBD2. There are 18 residues in the CDR3. Germline loops: CDR1 SGDLS, CDR2 YYNGEE. V was pared by 0 bases and J by 0 bases, with 7 bases of the junction left unmatched. CDR3 coding DNA: TGTGCCAGCAGCGTAGCTGCTAGCGGGACCCACTCCTACAATGAGCAGTTCTTC. This sequence encodes CASSVAASGTHSYNEQFF.

This clonotype was detected only a few times. The genes are TRBV28 and TRBJ1-4; TRBD1 is a possible D gene (6 bases). The CDR3 length is 16 residues. V dropped 6 bases and J dropped 0 bases, with 14 bases sitting between them. CDR1 and CDR2 (germline): MDHEN, SYDVKM. Here the CDR3 reads CASSRAGTPTNEKLFF. CDR3 DNA sequence: TGTGCCAGCAGCCGGGCCGGGACACCAACTAATGAAAAACTGTTTTTT.

This chain links TRBV24-1 with TRBJ2-2; D is possibly TRBD2 (6 bases). Between the trimmed V and J ends, which lost 11 bases and 4 bases, there was a span of 13 bases. Germline-derived CDR1 and CDR2 are KGHDR and SFDVKD. The CDR3 has 13 residues. CDR3 sequence (DNA): TGTGCCATCCAGACTAGGCCCACCGGGGAGCTGTTTTTT. As protein: CAIQTRPTGELFF.